The present TCR beta chain was sequenced within a study of STAT5B mutations in CD4+ large granular lymphocyte leukemia. Study-level points and caveats: No patients shared main leukemic clonotypes, though roughly 25% appeared at low frequency elsewhere.

Germline lookup yields CDR1 MGHDK and CDR2 SYGVNS. Deletions cut 6 bases from V and 4 bases from J, with 12 bases between. The length of the CDR3 is 13 residues. Some clones are missing from TCRdb's copy, which holds only in-frame ones; the method was immunoSEQ multiplex PCR. Among more than 30,000 clones listed, 76% were seen once. Comment on this clone: Its antigen is currently unknown.

The chain carries TRBV25-1 and TRBJ1-2, with a weak D call TRBD1 (6 bases). The receptor comes from a human donor in good health. Material for sequencing was CD4+ T cells from blood buffy coats. CDR3 loop: CASSHGTLYGYTF. CDR3 DNA: TGTGCCAGCAGCCACGGGACACTCTATGGCTACACCTTC.